This section outlines one T cell receptor (beta chain) sequence together with its context. The CDR3 spans 14 residues. J gave up 5 bases and V 0 bases, and 4 bases lay outside the gene matches. Germline V gene lookup returns CDR1 SGHRS and CDR2 YFSETQ. Using immunoSEQ multiplex PCR, the repertoire was profiled, and TCRdb retains in-frame clones only, with some absent. The data show roughly 76,000 clones, with 90% seen just once and under 1.5% held by the top ten. The data belong to a study of blood T cell repertoires in COVID-19. Study summary: The United States, Italy and Spain were the sources of the acute and convalescent COVID-19 samples. T cells, B-cell-depleted T cells, or PBMCs provided the cDNA or gDNA that served as material.

This chain uses TRBV5-1 with TRBJ2-5, with 7 bases lining up with TRBD2. The TCR sequence derives from a man aged 50-60 years with acute or convalescent COVID-19. What was sequenced was peripheral blood. DNA of the CDR3: TGCGCCAGCAGCTTGGCGGGGGGTTCGGAGACCCAGTACTTC. Its protein product is CASSLAGGSETQYF. The full variable domain, its missing parts supplied by reference TRBV5-1 and TRBJ2-5, is KAGVTQTPRYLIKTRGQQVTLSCSPISGHRSVSWYQQTPGQGLQFLFEYFSETQRNKGNFPGRFSGRQFSNSRSEMNVSTLELGDSALYLCASSLAGGSETQYFGPGTRLLVL.